This TCR beta chain came from a study of T cells in localized non-small cell lung cancer. This clone was counted a few times. Its antigen remains unidentified. Overall study results and limits: Turning up in adjacent lung were a median around 60 of the top 100 tumor clones. A single tumor region was sequenced, leaving heterogeneity possible. Uninvolved adjacent lung showed peak T cell clonality, exceeding tumor. Longer overall survival was linked to higher blood T cell density.

Germline V CDR1 and CDR2: SGHDT, YYEEEE. Trimming took 5 bases from V and 2 from J; bases not matched to a gene: 12. CDR3 length equals 18 residues. Measured with immunoSEQ multiplex PCR; TCRdb has only the in-frame clones, and not every one. The sample holds around 6,000 clones; roughly 89% are singletons and the top ten take roughly 15%. This receptor was obtained from a male donor at least 60 years old with stage I lung adenocarcinoma. This chain links TRBV5-6 with TRBJ2-1, with 11 bases that match TRBD1. This material consisted of peripheral blood, taken before any cancer treatment. This chain's CDR3 is CASSTGTGGTVTYNEQFF. CDR3 bases: TGTGCCAGCAGTACCGGGACAGGGGGAACGGTTACCTACAATGAGCAGTTCTTC.